Listed below are T cell receptor beta chains from one sample, sequenced in a study of T cell repertoires in cytomegalovirus infection. No antigen has been identified for these receptors. TCRdb reprocessed the reads with MiXCR, giving one entry per CDR3 protein. The table lists about 920,000 distinct CDR3 sequences, less than 35% of them singletons. This sample comprised cultured CD8+ T cells from PBMCs, obtained from culture after CMV antigen stimulation. The receptor source for this set is a human donor in good health (CMV status not recorded). Some clones in this sample may be carry-over from other donors' samples. Both conserved end residues are part of each CDR3. Fields, in order: D gene, clone size, J gene, V gene, CDR3 DNA, CDR3 protein. A D gene is named only where the DNA matches it firmly. The size of a clone is reported for some rows only, either as once, few or many, or as a class for expanded clones.

D: NA
size: NA
J: TRBJ1-1
V: TRBV29-1
DNA: TGCAGCGTTGTGCAAGTGAACACTGAAGCTTTCTTT
CDR3: CSVVQVNTEAFF

D: TRBD1
size: once
J: TRBJ1-4
V: TRBV27
DNA: TGTGCCAGCAGCATACAGGGGGAATTTGAAAAACTGTTTTTT
CDR3: CASSIQGEFEKLFF

D: NA
size: NA
J: TRBJ2-3
V: TRBV27
DNA: TGTGCCAGCAGTTTAATCGGACATAGCACAGATACGCAGTATTTT
CDR3: CASSLIGHSTDTQYF

D: TRBD1
size: many
J: TRBJ2-5
V: TRBV7-2
DNA: TGTGCCAGCAGCTTAGAGGCGCAGGGGGCATCAGAGACCCAGTACTTC
CDR3: CASSLEAQGASETQYF

D: TRBD1
size: NA
J: TRBJ1-2
V: TRBV18
DNA: TGTGCCAGCTCACCACCGTCCCGGGACAGGGGCGGCTATGGCTACACCTTC
CDR3: CASSPPSRDRGGYGYTF

D: NA
size: NA
J: TRBJ2-6
V: TRBV7-9
DNA: TGTGCCAGCAGCTTGGACGGGGGCTCTGGGGCCAACGTCCTGACTTTC
CDR3: CASSLDGGSGANVLTF

D: NA
size: NA
J: TRBJ2-1
V: TRBV7-6
DNA: TGTGCCAGCAGCCGACCGGGACTTGCCAATGAGCAGTTCTTC
CDR3: CASSRPGLANEQFF

D: TRBD2
size: NA
J: TRBJ2-1
V: TRBV7-9
DNA: TGTGCCAGCAGCTCCCTAGGTGGTACTAGCGGACTCAATGAGCAGTTCTTC
CDR3: CASSSLGGTSGLNEQFF

D: TRBD2
size: few
J: TRBJ2-7
V: TRBV7-6
DNA: TGTGCCAGCAGCTTAGGTGTAGGGGCGAGCGGGGTGAGCTCCTACGAGCAGTACTTC
CDR3: CASSLGVGASGVSSYEQYF

D: NA
size: NA
J: TRBJ1-1
V: TRBV4-1
DNA: TGCGCCAGCAGCCAAAGGACGGCGGGTAGGGCTGAAGCTTTCTTT
CDR3: CASSQRTAGRAEAFF

D: TRBD1
size: NA
J: TRBJ2-3
V: TRBV6-2/TRBV6-3
DNA: TGTGCCAGCAGATCAGACTCCGGACAGGGGGGATATACGCAGTATTTT
CDR3: CASRSDSGQGGYTQYF

D: TRBD1
size: NA
J: TRBJ2-7
V: TRBV29-1
DNA: TGCAGCGTTGAAACGGGACAGCGAACCTACGAGCAGTACTTC
CDR3: CSVETGQRTYEQYF

D: NA
size: few
J: TRBJ1-3
V: TRBV12-5
DNA: TGTGCTAGTGGTTTGGTTGAGGGTTGGTCGTCCTTTGGAAACACCATATATTTT
CDR3: CASGLVEGWSSFGNTIYF

D: NA
size: NA
J: TRBJ1-1
V: TRBV29-1
DNA: TGCAGCGTTGAAGGTGCGGGCAGCACTGAAGCTTTCTTT
CDR3: CSVEGAGSTEAFF

D: NA
size: NA
J: TRBJ2-5
V: TRBV5-6
DNA: TGTGCCAGCAGCTTCCCTGCTAGCGCATTCAACCAAGAGACCCAGTACTTC
CDR3: CASSFPASAFNQETQYF

D: TRBD1
size: NA
J: TRBJ2-1
V: TRBV7-7
DNA: TGTGCTAGCAGCTCCGGGCCCGGGACAGGGGGCTTGAATGAGCAGTTCTTC
CDR3: CASSSGPGTGGLNEQFF

D: NA
size: few
J: TRBJ1-1
V: TRBV20-1
DNA: TGCAGTGCTAGAGAAAATCCGGGCACTGAAGCTTTCTTT
CDR3: CSARENPGTEAFF

D: TRBD2
size: NA
J: TRBJ2-5
V: TRBV9
DNA: TGTGCCAGCAGCGCCCCGACTAGCGGGGGGGCGCAGACCCAGTACTTC
CDR3: CASSAPTSGGAQTQYF

D: TRBD1
size: NA
J: TRBJ1-2
V: TRBV12-3/TRBV12-4
DNA: TGTGCCAGCAGCCTGACAGGGTGGTCTGGCTACACCTTC
CDR3: CASSLTGWSGYTF

D: NA
size: NA
J: TRBJ2-3
V: TRBV6-1
DNA: TGTGCCAGCAGTGAAAGGTGGGGGATAGATACGCAGTATTTT
CDR3: CASSERWGIDTQYF

D: NA
size: NA
J: TRBJ2-7
V: TRBV7-8
DNA: TGTGCCAGCAGCTTGGGTTCTCAGGGGCCCGGCTACGAGCAGTACTTC
CDR3: CASSLGSQGPGYEQYF

D: TRBD1
size: NA
J: TRBJ1-1
V: TRBV6-6
DNA: TGTGCCAGCAGTTACCTGTGGCAGGGGGCGAACACTGAAGCTTTCTTT
CDR3: CASSYLWQGANTEAFF

D: TRBD1
size: NA
J: TRBJ1-5
V: TRBV19
DNA: TGTGCCAGTAGTATAAGGCAGGGGGCAGATCAGCCCCAGCATTTT
CDR3: CASSIRQGADQPQHF

D: NA
size: few
J: TRBJ2-1
V: TRBV11-2
DNA: TGTGCCAGCAGCTTAGAGGGGCAGCCCCACAATGAGCAGTTCTTC
CDR3: CASSLEGQPHNEQFF

D: NA
size: few
J: TRBJ2-5
V: TRBV5-1
DNA: TGCGCCAGCAGCCTTCTGAGAGGGGGGTATCAAGAGACCCAGTACTTC
CDR3: CASSLLRGGYQETQYF

D: NA
size: few
J: TRBJ1-5
V: TRBV12-3/TRBV12-4
DNA: TGTGCCAGCAGTTTAACTCCCGCTCGGCCCCAGCATTTT
CDR3: CASSLTPARPQHF

D: NA
size: NA
J: TRBJ1-2
V: TRBV25-1
DNA: TGTGCCAGCAACAGGGATGGGTATGGCTACACCTTC
CDR3: CASNRDGYGYTF

D: TRBD2
size: few
J: TRBJ2-1
V: TRBV7-6
DNA: TGTGCCAGCAGCTTAGATGAAGCGGGAGCTCCCGGGGGTGAGCAGTTCTTC
CDR3: CASSLDEAGAPGGEQFF

D: TRBD1
size: NA
J: TRBJ1-6
V: TRBV7-9
DNA: TGTACCAGCAGCCCCCGACAGGGGGGCTTGGGGTCACCCCTCCACTTT
CDR3: CTSSPRQGGLGSPLHF

D: NA
size: many
J: TRBJ2-3
V: TRBV12-3/TRBV12-4
DNA: TGTGCCAGCAGTTTGGAAGGCCGGAAAACAGATACGCAGTATTTT
CDR3: CASSLEGRKTDTQYF

D: NA
size: NA
J: TRBJ1-2
V: TRBV19
DNA: TGTGCCAGTAGTGGCGGCAGGTTTTATGGCTACACCTTC
CDR3: CASSGGRFYGYTF

D: NA
size: many
J: TRBJ1-2
V: TRBV6-2/TRBV6-3
DNA: TGTGCCAGCGGACCGAACTATGGCTACACCTTC
CDR3: CASGPNYGYTF

D: NA
size: few
J: TRBJ2-7
V: TRBV7-9
DNA: TGTGCCAGCAGCTTATTAGAATACGAGCAGTACTTC
CDR3: CASSLLEYEQYF

D: NA
size: NA
J: TRBJ2-5
V: TRBV11-2
DNA: TGTGCCAGCATCGGATGGGGGGCTAGGGAGACCCAGTACTTC
CDR3: CASIGWGARETQYF

D: NA
size: many
J: TRBJ2-1
V: TRBV7-2
DNA: TGTGCCAGCAGCTTAGCCCGATTCTCCTACAATGAGCAGTTCTTC
CDR3: CASSLARFSYNEQFF

D: TRBD1
size: few
J: TRBJ2-7
V: TRBV28
DNA: TGTGCCAGCAGCCTTACAGGGGCCCTCTACGAGCAGTACTTC
CDR3: CASSLTGALYEQYF

D: TRBD1
size: once
J: TRBJ1-2
V: TRBV27
DNA: TGTGCCAGCAGTTTTTCCGGACAGGGGGGCGGAAATGGCTACACCTTC
CDR3: CASSFSGQGGGNGYTF

D: NA
size: many
J: TRBJ1-1
V: TRBV7-8
DNA: TGTGCCAGCAGCAAGGGAGTTGGCACTGAAGCTTTCTTT
CDR3: CASSKGVGTEAFF

D: TRBD1
size: many
J: TRBJ2-3
V: TRBV7-6
DNA: TGTGCCAGCAGCCAAACACCGGGACAGAGCACAGATACGCAGTATTTT
CDR3: CASSQTPGQSTDTQYF

D: NA
size: NA
J: TRBJ2-1
V: TRBV18
DNA: TGTGCCAGCTCACCACCTCAAGGGGAGGAGCAGTTCTTC
CDR3: CASSPPQGEEQFF

D: NA
size: NA
J: TRBJ2-1
V: TRBV7-6
DNA: TGTGCCAGCAGATATGAGGGACAGCAGTTCTTC
CDR3: CASRYEGQQFF

D: NA
size: few
J: TRBJ2-1
V: TRBV6-1
DNA: TGTGCCAGCAGTCACGGACACCGAAATGAGCAGTTCTTC
CDR3: CASSHGHRNEQFF

D: TRBD1
size: few
J: TRBJ2-7
V: TRBV7-6
DNA: TGTGCCAGCAGCCCCCTGACAGGGCCTGACGAGCAGTACTTC
CDR3: CASSPLTGPDEQYF

D: NA
size: few
J: TRBJ2-1
V: TRBV10-3
DNA: TGTGCCATCAGTGAGTCGTTGCCTACTGAGCAGTTCTTC
CDR3: CAISESLPTEQFF

D: NA
size: few
J: TRBJ2-4
V: TRBV27
DNA: TGTGCCAGCAGTCATATCACCGGGGGCCTAGCCAAAAACATTCAGTACTTC
CDR3: CASSHITGGLAKNIQYF

D: NA
size: NA
J: TRBJ2-6
V: TRBV15
DNA: TGTGCCACCAGCGTATTAGGATGGGCTGGGGCCAACGTCCTGACTTTC
CDR3: CATSVLGWAGANVLTF

D: NA
size: NA
J: TRBJ1-5
V: TRBV20-1
DNA: TGCAGTGCTGGACGGCTTGAGCCCCAGCATTTT
CDR3: CSAGRLEPQHF

D: TRBD1
size: few
J: TRBJ2-3
V: TRBV28
DNA: TGTGCCAGCAGTGACGACAGGGACAGCACAGATACGCAGTATTTT
CDR3: CASSDDRDSTDTQYF

D: NA
size: many
J: TRBJ1-4
V: TRBV7-9
DNA: TGTGCCAGCAGCTCGTCGGGGGCAACTAATGAAAAACTGTTTTTT
CDR3: CASSSSGATNEKLFF

D: NA
size: NA
J: TRBJ1-1
V: TRBV6-5
DNA: TGTGCCAGCAGTTACTCTGAAGCGGAGAACACTGAAGCTTTCTTT
CDR3: CASSYSEAENTEAFF

D: NA
size: few
J: TRBJ1-1
V: TRBV28
DNA: TGTGCCAGCAGTTGGACAGATACGGAGTCTTTGTACAGCATGAACACTGAAGCTTTCTTT
CDR3: CASSWTDTESLYSMNTEAFF

D: NA
size: many
J: TRBJ1-6
V: TRBV7-2
DNA: TGTGCCAGCAGCTCAGACAGTTACTATAATTCACCCCTCCACTTT
CDR3: CASSSDSYYNSPLHF

D: NA
size: NA
J: TRBJ1-1
V: TRBV7-9
DNA: TGTGCCAGCAGCTTCTTACCACCGGGTTCCTTAGGAGCTTTCTTT
CDR3: CASSFLPPGSLGAFF

D: TRBD1
size: NA
J: TRBJ1-1
V: TRBV5-1
DNA: TGCGCCAGCAGCTGGGACAGGGGGCTAAGTAACACTGAAGCTTTCTTT
CDR3: CASSWDRGLSNTEAFF

D: NA
size: NA
J: TRBJ1-5
V: TRBV15
DNA: TGTGCCACCAGCGGAGAAAGGGGTTTCGGCAATCAGCCCCAGCATTTT
CDR3: CATSGERGFGNQPQHF

D: NA
size: NA
J: TRBJ1-6
V: TRBV5-8
DNA: TGTGTCAGCAGCCCGAAAAGAGTGTTAAAGGGCATTCGTTCACCCCTCCACTTT
CDR3: CVSSPKRVLKGIRSPLHF

D: NA
size: few
J: TRBJ2-2
V: TRBV7-9
DNA: TGTGCCAGCAGCTTAGGAGCGTGGACGAGCACCGGGGAGCTGTTTTTT
CDR3: CASSLGAWTSTGELFF

D: NA
size: NA
J: TRBJ1-1
V: TRBV7-6
DNA: TGTGCCAGCAGCTTAGCGCGGGGAGGCAACGCCCTTTTGGGAACTGAAGCTTTCTTT
CDR3: CASSLARGGNALLGTEAFF

D: NA
size: many
J: TRBJ1-4
V: TRBV7-2
DNA: TGTGCCAGCAGCTTAGTAGGACAGACTAATGAAAAACTGTTTTTT
CDR3: CASSLVGQTNEKLFF

D: TRBD1
size: few
J: TRBJ2-3
V: TRBV28
DNA: TGTGCCAGCAGGCGGACAGGGGTAAGGGATACGCAGTATTTT
CDR3: CASRRTGVRDTQYF